The rows below give T cell receptor beta chains drawn from one sample of a study of T cells after yellow fever vaccination. One entry per CDR3 protein results from TCRdb running MiXCR on the 5' RACE reads. There are some 420,000 distinct CDR3 sequences in the sample; around a sixth occur only once, and 15% to 20% lies in the top ten. This material consisted of PBMCs, taken before the yellow fever booster vaccination. These receptors were taken from a man aged 18 to 35 who received the YFV17D yellow fever vaccine. Each CDR3 is given without its conserved first and last residue.

j_call | v_call | cdr3_length | cdr3_aa
TRBJ1-1 | TRBV20-1 | 11 | SAPHWEGTEAF
TRBJ2-5 | TRBV7-7 | 13 | ASSSGGTGAETQY
TRBJ2-5 | TRBV20-1 | 11 | SANFPRKETQY
TRBJ2-4 | TRBV9 | 14 | ASSTGLAGGKNIQY
TRBJ2-3 | TRBV4-1 | 15 | ASSQGPLAGGTDTQY
TRBJ2-3 | TRBV7-9 | 15 | ASSPRVGGGLTDTQY
TRBJ1-1 | TRBV7-9 | 12 | ASSLIESYTEAF
TRBJ2-7 | TRBV12-3/TRBV12-4 | 9 | ASSSGREQY
TRBJ2-1 | TRBV5-1 | 14 | ASSSRDRGFVNEQF
TRBJ1-1 | TRBV4-3 | 11 | ASSQEEDTEAF
TRBJ1-1 | TRBV7-3 | 11 | ASSSGGLTEAF
TRBJ1-3 | TRBV6-6 | 13 | ASSYGQTSGNTIY
TRBJ2-2 | TRBV4-2 | 11 | ASSQESAGELF
TRBJ2-2 | TRBV4-3 | 14 | ASSQGVELGTGELF
TRBJ2-7 | TRBV29-1 | 12 | SVVIAGLGYEQY
TRBJ2-3 | TRBV27 | 11 | ASRDRTTDTQY
TRBJ1-5 | TRBV5-1 | 13 | ASSPLGGGGQPQH
TRBJ2-3 | TRBV3-1 | 11 | ASSHRLGDTQY
TRBJ1-2 | TRBV7-2 | 14 | ASSLAGGQTGLGYT
TRBJ1-5 | TRBV12-3/TRBV12-4 | 15 | ASSWYTGQMANQPQH
TRBJ1-2 | TRBV7-2 | 13 | ASSPPSAFNYGYT
TRBJ2-1 | TRBV5-1 | 13 | ASSLGISSYNEQF
TRBJ1-1 | TRBV4-1 | 12 | ASSQRQGITEAF
TRBJ2-7 | TRBV6-2/TRBV6-3 | 15 | ASRRIPGQGSSYEQY
TRBJ2-2 | TRBV7-2 | 11 | ASSTTPPGELF
TRBJ2-3 | TRBV7-9 | 11 | ASRPTGSDTQY
TRBJ1-2 | TRBV11-2 | 11 | ASSPQGGRGYT
TRBJ2-1 | TRBV4-1 | 12 | ASSQSPRDNEQF
TRBJ1-1 | TRBV20-1 | 10 | SALGENTEAF
TRBJ2-7 | TRBV5-1 | 10 | ASSQQSYEQY
TRBJ2-3 | TRBV6-2/TRBV6-3 | 13 | ASSYDKSSTDTQY
TRBJ1-5 | TRBV20-1 | 10 | SARDGGQPQH
TRBJ2-3 | TRBV27 | 11 | ASSLHSTDTQY
TRBJ2-5 | TRBV4-3 | 12 | ASSRQDRQETQY
TRBJ1-6 | TRBV18 | 13 | ASSREDRPHSPLH
TRBJ1-3 | TRBV5-1 | 14 | ASSLDPGYTGNTIY
TRBJ2-5 | TRBV9 | 13 | ASSVGGGPQETQY
TRBJ2-3 | TRBV4-3 | 13 | ASSPSGDRGDTQY
TRBJ2-1 | TRBV9 | 13 | ASSVVGNRENEQF
TRBJ2-1 | TRBV18 | 13 | ASSREGSSYNEQF
TRBJ1-5 | TRBV6-6 | 9 | ASSYGEPQH
TRBJ1-5 | TRBV5-6 | 12 | ASSNGRAGHPQH
TRBJ1-6 | TRBV6-5 | 13 | ASSYSNTINSPLH
TRBJ2-3 | TRBV7-3 | 11 | ASSSGGIYTQY
TRBJ2-7 | TRBV30 | 11 | ACRTGAPYEQY
TRBJ1-1 | TRBV28 | 12 | ASNPGSLNTEAF
TRBJ1-3 | TRBV3-1 | 12 | ASNNGNSGNTIY
TRBJ2-1 | TRBV12-3/TRBV12-4 | 13 | ASRRPPGQVNEQF